The 14 T cell receptor beta chains presented below share a single source sample, sequenced in a study of shared clonotypes between healthy human individuals. The protocol was immunoSEQ multiplex PCR, while the TCRdb copy is restricted to in-frame clones and leaves out a portion. The sample lists 300,000 to 400,000 clones, less than 75% occurring once. Sequenced material: memory CD4+ T cells sorted from blood. Regarding subset: CD45RA-negative fraction. These TCRs come from a man aged 30 to 45 in good health.

The chain has TRBV18 and TRBJ2-3; D possibly corresponds to TRBD2 (6 bases). Deletions cut 4 bases from V and 1 base from J, with 12 bases between. This CDR3 is built from 15 residues. Germline-derived CDR1 and CDR2 are KGHSH and LQKENI. The CDR3 bases are TGTGCCAGCTCACTCCGGGGGTCAGGCACAGATACGCAGTATTTT. The encoded protein is CASSLRGSGTDTQYF.

The chain is built from TRBV27 and TRBJ1-2; D possibly corresponds to TRBD1 (6 bases). Germline CDR1 reads MNHEY; CDR2 reads SMNVEV (reference sequence). The CDR3 contains 13 residues. The germline V and J ends were trimmed by 6 bases and 7 bases, with 15 bases remaining between them. CDR3 nucleotides: TGTGCCAGCAGCTCTACAGGGACGGGTGGCTACACCTTC. Amino acids: CASSSTGTGGYTF.

The chain combines TRBV6-6 with TRBJ1-2; TRBD1 matches at 7 bases. V shed 7 bases and J 7 bases; nucleotides not matched to a gene: 9. Looked up from germline, CDR1 is MNHNY and CDR2 is SVGAGI (reference sequence). The CDR3 runs 13 residues. CDR3 protein: CASKPDRAGGYTF. CDR3 bases: TGTGCCAGCAAGCCTGACAGGGCGGGTGGCTACACCTTC.

The chain employs TRBV19 and TRBJ1-5; no clear D. Germline V gene data show CDR1 as LNHDA and CDR2 as SQIVND (reference sequence). Trimming cost V 1 base and J 7 bases, with 11 bases left between them. This CDR3 has 14 residues. CDR3 coding DNA: TGTGCCAGTAGTATAGCTGGGAGAATGCAGCCCCAGCATTTT. It yields the protein CASSIAGRMQPQHF.

This chain uses TRBV18 with TRBJ2-7; tentative D call: TRBD1 (6 bases). This CDR3 has 13 amino acids. V was clipped by 3 bases and J by 6 bases, with 12 bases between them. CDR1 is KGHSH and CDR2 is LQKENI in the germline V gene. CDR3 DNA: TGTGCCAGCTCACCCCACAGGGATTCCGAGCAGTACTTC. Amino acids: CASSPHRDSEQYF.

The rearrangement links TRBV5-1 to TRBJ2-7, with D tentatively TRBD1 or TRBD2 (6 bases each). V was cut by 4 bases and J by 3 bases, with 11 bases left in between. The V gene's germline CDR1 is SGHRS and CDR2 YFSETQ. The CDR3 is 13 residues long. CDR3 region: CASSKQGGYEQYF. As DNA, the CDR3 is TGCGCCAGCAGCAAACAGGGAGGCTACGAGCAGTACTTC.

The rearrangement uses TRBV18 and TRBJ2-2, with D uncertain. V gave up 2 bases and J gave up 1 base, with 5 bases separating them. Germline CDR1 and CDR2: KGHSH and LQKENI. The CDR3 is 14 amino acids. The CDR3 DNA reads TGTGCCAGCTCACCAGGGCAGAACACCGGGGAGCTGTTTTTT. As protein: CASSPGQNTGELFF.

In this sample, this clone turned up once. This chain joins TRBV1 and TRBJ2-7; TRBD1 was called by the table and not checked on the DNA. TRBV1 counts as a pseudogene. The CDR3 contains 18 residues. CDR3 bases: TGCACCAGCAGCCAAGATGGTGAGGAGGACAGGGGGAGAAACGAGCAGTACTTC. It specifies CTSSQDGEEDRGRNEQYF.

The chain links TRBV6-1 to TRBJ1-2; TRBD1 is a possible D gene (6 bases). Germline loops: CDR1 MNHNS, CDR2 SASEGT. The CDR3 has 14 residues. Trimming cost V 6 bases and J 5 bases, with 16 bases left between them. CDR3 in amino acids: CASSPEGGEYGYTF. The DNA for the CDR3 is TGTGCCAGCAGCCCCGAGGGGGGGGAGTATGGCTACACCTTC.

This sequence joins TRBV5-4 and TRBJ2-1, with 12 bases lining up with TRBD1. The CDR3 covers 16 residues. J lost 10 bases, V lost 4 bases, and 12 bases had no gene match. The V gene's germline CDR1 is SGHNT and CDR2 YYREEE (reference sequence). CDR3 protein: CASSKPGQGARGEQFF. The CDR3 bases are TGTGCCAGCAGCAAACCGGGACAGGGGGCCCGGGGGGAGCAGTTCTTC.

In this sample, this clone turned up a few times. The chain has TRBV28 and TRBJ2-3; maybe TRBD1 (5 bases). The CDR3 length is 13 residues. Per the germline V gene, CDR1 is MDHEN and CDR2 is SYDVKM. The V and J ends lost 8 bases and 2 bases respectively, with 11 bases between them. The CDR3 loop is CASYGHHTDTQYF. In nucleotides, the CDR3 is TGTGCCAGCTACGGACACCACACAGATACGCAGTATTTT. Full variable domain (missing parts from reference TRBV28 and TRBJ2-3): DVKVTQSSRYLVKRTGEKVFLECVQDMDHENMFWYRQDPGLGLRLIYFSYDVKMKEKGDIPEGYSVSREKKERFSLILESASTNQTSMYLCASYGHHTDTQYFGPGTRLTVL.

The chain combines TRBV7-8 with TRBJ2-5; unclear D gene. Between the trimmed V and J ends, which lost 1 base and 0 bases, there was a span of 9 bases. The CDR3 extends over 15 amino acids. In germline, CDR1 is SGHVS, CDR2 FQNEAQ. The CDR3 nucleotides are TGTGCCAGCAGCTTAGACGCATGGAACCAAGAGACCCAGTACTTC. Its protein product is CASSLDAWNQETQYF.

There are a few counts of this clone. This chain connects TRBV15 to TRBJ1-5, with unresolved D. Germline V CDR1 and CDR2: LNHNV, YYDKDF (reference sequence). V was cut by 0 bases and J by 5 bases, with 17 bases left in between. The CDR3 consists of 17 residues. The CDR3 here is CATSRESAGSRYQPQHF. CDR3 nucleotides: TGTGCCACCAGCAGAGAATCTGCAGGCAGCCGGTATCAGCCCCAGCATTTT.

This clone was picked up one time. This sequence joins TRBV5-1 and TRBJ2-7; possible D gene TRBD1, 6 bases. CDR3 length: 13 residues. The germline V gene has CDR1 SGHRS and CDR2 YFSETQ. The V and J ends lost 0 bases and 5 bases respectively, with 9 bases between them. The CDR3 here is CASSLVQGHEQYF. CDR3 sequence (DNA): TGCGCCAGCAGCTTGGTACAGGGACACGAGCAGTACTTC.